The TCR beta chain under discussion was sequenced for a study of beta chain features in type 1 diabetes. Comments on this clone: Its antigen is undetermined. Other DNA sequences in this sample translate to the same CDR3.

All of the isolated RNA was reverse transcribed, so expressed TCRB transcripts were sequenced. Generated by immunoSEQ multiplex PCR, the TCRdb table keeps only in-frame clones and is missing some. The sample consists of hundreds of thousands of clones, around 15% of them appearing once. Heparinised blood was drawn once per donor, averaging about 100 mL. This CDR3 comprises 13 residues. CDR1 MNHEY and CDR2 SVGAGI come from the germline V gene. V gave up 5 bases and J gave up 3 bases, with 10 bases separating them. Findings and caveats of the study: All four CD4+ subsets from Type 1 diabetes patients carried moderately but significantly shorter TCRB CDR3s.

The sequence was obtained from a man younger than 30 with type 1 diabetes. The V gene is TRBV6-5, the J gene TRBJ1-1; TRBD1 might be the D (5 bases). The sequenced material came from naive CD4+ T cells from blood. The CDR3 nucleotides read TGTGCCAGCAGTCGGGGAGGGGACACTGAAGCTTTCTTT. Translation gives CASSRGGDTEAFF.